Described below is a single TCR beta chain sequence and its context. Its antigen is as yet unknown. This sample is drawn from a study of T-cell reconstitution after alpha-beta-depleted transplantation in children. Study-level results: Surviving recipient cells, namely T cells and thymic progenitors, were the source of high day-60 TCRbeta diversity in some patients. Diversity and T-cell counts at one year after transplant derived mostly from new T cells. Alpha-beta T cells about two months after transplant reportedly derived from several hundred expanded graft clones.

Unique molecular identifiers were incorporated when the TCRbeta library was constructed. TCRdb reprocessed the PCR reads with MiXCR, giving one entry per CDR3 protein. The sample includes about 460,000 distinct CDR3 sequences, 10% to 12% of them seen just once. The CDR3 loop spans 13 amino acids. V was trimmed by 8 bases and J by 4 bases, leaving 15 bases between them. Germline CDR1 reads MDHEN; CDR2 reads SYDVKM. The material was PBMCs, mostly from graft donor cells, obtained 180 days after TCRalphabeta/CD19-depleted stem cell transplant. The J gene is TRBJ2-7, the V gene TRBV28; D not certain. This TCR came from a female patient younger than 10 who had a stem cell transplant for aplastic anemia, so the T cells may come from the graft donor. The CDR3 nucleotides read TGTGCCAGCCTGACGTTATCCCCGTACGAGCAGTACTTC. Amino acids: CASLTLSPYEQYF.